This T cell receptor (beta chain) was found in a study of T-cell memory formation after mild COVID-19. One entry per CDR3 protein, called by TCRdb with MiXCR from the 5' RACE reads. The table has hundreds of thousands of distinct CDR3 sequences, about a fifth seen once. Study-wide points: Cross-reactive memory appears to have joined, as suggested by some responding clones showing up in pre-infection memory.

The CDR3 is 15 amino acids. V shed 4 bases and J shed 6 bases, with 17 bases lying between them. Germline CDR1 SGHAT, CDR2 FQDESV (reference sequence). A note on this clonotype: Its antigen is not identified.

Sequencing input: PBMCs or a T cell subset sorted from them (not recorded which). This clonotype was sampled from an adult woman who had mild COVID-19 (a few samples of this study predate the infection). Cell type and time point are not known. The rearrangement uses TRBV11-1 and TRBJ2-3, with unresolved D. CDR3 nucleotides: TGTGCCAGCAGCTCATCCCTAACACGGTCGGATACGCAGTATTTT. Amino acids: CASSSSLTRSDTQYF.